This TCR beta chain was identified during a study of human T cells and chemical hapten exposure. On the study more broadly: Per-sample variation in TCR yield stemmed mainly from small pooled library volume differences. Overall study results and limits: Counts of expanded TCRs at PT1 were positively correlated with patch test score. Sensitizing with DPC caused no change in TCRs above 1 in 1000 frequency.

Time point denoted: patch test 2, 6 weeks after DPC sensitization. Treatment here: therapeutic diphenylcyclopropenone sensitization with weekly scalp DPC. Total RNA was isolated from unfractionated whole blood. The V and J ends lost 5 bases and 6 bases respectively, with 14 bases between them. Germline V gives CDR1 SGHVS, CDR2 FQNEAQ. This CDR3 spans 13 amino acids. This clonotype was seen more than once but under ten times. The antigen is not known. Within the library, unique molecular identifiers were attached to each individual cDNA molecule. TCRdb ran MiXCR on the RACE reads and lists one entry per CDR3 protein. Of some 42,000 distinct CDR3 sequences listed, roughly 10% are singletons.

Sequences were derived from whole blood, sampled in connection with sensitization to the hapten diphenylcyclopropenone (DPC). The sequence came from a woman in her thirties with alopecia areata. Some clones in this sample may be carry-over from other donors' samples. The genes are TRBV7-8 and TRBJ2-7, with D possibly TRBD2 on 6 matching bases. The CDR3 spells CASSRGAAAEQYF. The CDR3 DNA sequence: TGTGCCAGCAGCCGCGGGGCCGCAGCCGAGCAGTACTTC.